The 30 T cell receptor beta chains below come from one sample, sequenced in a study of cytomegalovirus exposure and HLA in healthy donors. The PCR contained 60 Vbeta and 13 Jbeta primers. This table comes from immunoSEQ multiplex PCR, and its TCRdb copy is limited to in-frame clones, with some not included. The sample lists under 150,000 clones; roughly 74% were seen once. The specimen sequenced was PBMCs. Receptors originate from a woman aged 35 to 49 in good health and CMV-seropositive.

This chain uses TRBV18 with TRBJ2-7, with 7 positions matching TRBD2. This CDR3 region has 16 residues. J was trimmed by 0 bases and V by 3 bases; bases with no gene match: 8. Germline values: CDR1 KGHSH, CDR2 LQKENI. CDR3 residues: CASSPFALAVSYEQYF. The DNA of the CDR3 is TGTGCCAGCTCACCCTTCGCGCTAGCGGTCTCCTACGAGCAGTACTTC.

On this clone: One junction end does not reproduce the germline sequence, and a read error may be involved. At the DNA level, this CDR3 is encoded by other sequences in the same sample as well. The genes are TRBV5-1 and TRBJ2-6, with TRBD1 matching over 9 bases. Germline lookup yields CDR1 SGHRS and CDR2 YFSETQ. The CDR3 is 17 amino acids. CDR3 coding DNA: TGCGCCAGCAGCTCGGGACAGGGCTTCGCTGGGGCCAACGTCCTGACCTTC. Protein: CASSSGQGFAGANVLTF.

The chain links TRBV6-4 to TRBJ1-3; D might be TRBD1 (5 bases). V was shortened by 5 bases and J by 1 base, with 9 bases between the two germline ends. This CDR3 spans 14 amino acids. In germline, CDR1 is MRHNA, CDR2 SNTAGT. The CDR3 region has the DNA TGTGCCAGCAGTATCGACAGATCTGGAAACACCATATATTTT. Its protein is CASSIDRSGNTIYF.

This chain connects TRBV14 to TRBJ1-5; D is uncertain. The CDR3 consists of 16 residues. Germline V gene data show CDR1 as SGHDN and CDR2 as FVKESK. The V end lost 0 bases, the J end lost 6 bases, and 15 bases lay between the germline ends. The CDR3 region is CASSQDWQQPPQPQHF. The CDR3 nucleotides read TGTGCCAGCAGCCAAGATTGGCAACAGCCTCCTCAGCCCCAGCATTTT.

The chain links TRBV6-1 to TRBJ2-5, with 10 bases fitting TRBD1. The end of the DNA fits TRBJ2-7 better, so the J call may be wrong. This CDR3 comprises 16 residues. In germline, CDR1 is MNHNS, CDR2 SASEGT. As DNA, the CDR3 is TGTGCCAGCAGTGAATGGGACAGGGGTCTCTCCTACGAGCAGTACTTC. This encodes CASSEWDRGLSYEQYF.

This clone was counted once. This rearrangement joins TRBV15 to TRBJ1-1; D is unclear. Trimming stripped 0 bases from V and 1 base from J, with 6 bases between. Germline CDR1 reads LNHNV; CDR2 reads YYDKDF (reference sequence). This CDR3 spans 14 amino acids. The CDR3 sequence: CATSRDRKNTEAFF. CDR3 DNA sequence: TGTGCCACCAGCAGAGATCGTAAGAACACTGAAGCTTTCTTT.

The chain joins TRBV19 to TRBJ2-1, with D possibly matching TRBD2 (7 bases). The CDR3 runs 20 residues. V was shortened by 5 bases and J by 5 bases, with 31 bases between the two germline ends. The germline V gene has CDR1 LNHDA and CDR2 SQIVND (reference sequence). In nucleotides, the CDR3 is TGTGCCAGTAGTCCCAGGTGGCTCGGGGGCAAGGGGGGGGGTAACAATGAGCAGTTCTTC. This codes for CASSPRWLGGKGGGNNEQFF.

This clone has only a few counts. This sequence joins TRBV6-5 and TRBJ1-1; D remains ambiguous. Trimming took 5 bases from V and 1 from J, leaving 8 bases between them. This CDR3 is built from 13 residues. The germline CDR1 and CDR2 sequences are MNHEY and SVGAGI. CDR3 nucleotide sequence: TGTGCCAGCAGTGAACTGTGGAACACTGAAGCTTTCTTT. Translating gives CASSELWNTEAFF.

The chain links TRBV28 to TRBJ1-1; D gene unclear. Between the trimmed V and J ends, which lost 3 bases and 9 bases, there was a span of 14 bases. The CDR3 is 13 residues long. CDR1 is MDHEN, CDR2 SYDVKM, per germline. The CDR3, as DNA: TGTGCCAGCAGTTTGCGGCAGCTTAACAAAGCTTTCTTT. The encoded protein is CASSLRQLNKAFF. Drawing the rest from reference TRBV28 and TRBJ1-1, the complete variable domain is DVKVTQSSRYLVKRTGEKVFLECVQDMDHENMFWYRQDPGLGLRLIYFSYDVKMKEKGDIPEGYSVSREKKERFSLILESASTNQTSMYLCASSLRQLNKAFFGQGTRLTVV.

V and J are TRBV6-5 and TRBJ2-3, with a possible D match to TRBD2 (6 bases). This CDR3 has 15 amino acids. The V end lost 0 bases, the J end lost 5 bases, and 12 bases lay between the germline ends. The germline V gene encodes CDR1 MNHEY and CDR2 SVGAGI. CDR3 in DNA: TGTGCCAGCAGTTACTCGCTGGGACTGGTAGATACGCAGTATTTT. It is translated as CASSYSLGLVDTQYF.

Ten or more counts support this clone. J is TRBJ1-2 and V is TRBV6-1; D not certain. The CDR3 spans 15 residues. CDR1 and CDR2 from the germline V gene are MNHNS and SASEGT. With 8 bases removed from V and 5 bases from J, the gap between germline ends came to 21 bases. The CDR3 protein is CASATQAGAPYGYTF. The DNA for the CDR3 is TGTGCCAGCGCAACCCAAGCAGGCGCCCCTTATGGCTACACCTTC.

The rearrangement joins TRBV30 to TRBJ2-3, with 10 bases fitting TRBD2. Germline trimming cut 3 bases from V and 0 bases from J; bases unmatched to any gene: 0. The CDR3 totals 14 residues. Germline V gives CDR1 GTSNPN, CDR2 SVGIG (reference sequence). The CDR3 DNA reads as TGTGCCTGGAGGACTAGCGGGAGCACAGATACGCAGTATTTT. Its translation is CAWRTSGSTDTQYF. Based on the CDR3 plus reference TRBV30 and TRBJ2-3, the full variable domain is SQTIHQWPATLVQPVGSPLSLECTVEGTSNPNLYWYRQAAGRGLQLLFYSVGIGQISSEVPQNLSASRPQDRQFILSSKKLLLSDSGFYLCAWRTSGSTDTQYFGPGTRLTVL.

The rearrangement links TRBV5-1 to TRBJ1-4; no reliable D call. The CDR3 runs to 15 residues. Per the germline V gene, CDR1 is SGHRS and CDR2 is YFSETQ. Trimming cost V 0 bases and J 1 base, with 7 bases left between them. CDR3 DNA sequence: TGCGCCAGCAGCTTGGCCGGTGTAACTAATGAAAAACTGTTTTTT. Amino acid sequence: CASSLAGVTNEKLFF.

The gene calls are TRBV19 and TRBJ1-4; TRBD1 aligns across 9 bases. CDR3 length: 14 residues. Unmatched junction bases numbered 3, after V lost 6 bases and J lost 4 bases. Germline V gene data show CDR1 as LNHDA and CDR2 as SQIVND (reference sequence). The CDR3 nucleotides read TGTGCCAGTAGCCGGGACAGGGATAATGAAAAACTGTTTTTT. Its translation is CASSRDRDNEKLFF.

The V and J genes are TRBV27 and TRBJ2-7; 10 bases agree with TRBD2. Germline trimming cut 0 bases from V and 5 bases from J; bases unmatched to any gene: 10. CDR1 is MNHEY, CDR2 SMNVEV, per germline (reference sequence). The CDR3 consists of 17 residues. CDR3 in DNA: TGTGCCAGCAGTTTATCACGTCTAGCGGGAGAGCCCCACGAGCAGTACTTC. Its protein is CASSLSRLAGEPHEQYF.

This chain connects TRBV19 to TRBJ2-1, with 8 bases that match TRBD1. CDR1 is LNHDA, CDR2 SQIVND, per germline (reference sequence). The trim removed 5 bases at V and 8 bases at J, leaving 5 bases unmatched. This CDR3 contains 13 residues. CDR3 in amino acids: CASSLDRDYEQFF. In DNA form, the CDR3 reads TGTGCCAGTAGTCTGGACAGGGATTATGAGCAGTTCTTC. The variable domain in full, with the rest retrieved from reference TRBV19 and TRBJ2-1, is DGGITQSPKYLFRKEGQNVTLSCEQNLNHDAMYWYRQDPGQGLRLIYYSQIVNDFQKGDIAEGYSVSREKKESFPLTVTSAQKNPTAFYLCASSLDRDYEQFFGPGTRLTVL.

The DNA of the CDR3 is TGCGCCAGCTCCCTAAACCGTGGACAGTCCATCTCTGGGGCCAACGTCCTGACTTTC. It encodes CASSLNRGQSISGANVLTF. V gene TRBV10-1 combines with J gene TRBJ2-6, with D possibly matching TRBD1 (6 bases). Per germline, CDR1 WNHNN and CDR2 SYGVQD (reference sequence). This CDR3 spans 19 amino acids. Trimming took 8 bases from V and 0 from J, leaving 23 bases between them.

This chain joins TRBV2 and TRBJ2-3; 8 bases are shared with TRBD1. The CDR3 runs to 14 residues. Germline V lookup: CDR1 SNHLY, CDR2 FYNNEI. The CDR3 DNA reads as TGTGCGTCGGGCAGGGGGCTCCCCACAGATACGCAGTATTTT. Translating it yields CASGRGLPTDTQYF. Full variable domain (rest looked up from reference TRBV2 and TRBJ2-3): EPEVTQTPSHQVTQMGQEVILRCVPISNHLYFYWYRQILGQKVEFLVSFYNNEISEKSEIFDDQFSVERPDGSNFTLKIRSTKLEDSAMYFCASGRGLPTDTQYFGPGTRLTVL.

V is TRBV5-5 and J is TRBJ1-3, with 10 bases identical to TRBD1. Germline V CDR1 and CDR2: SGHKS, YYEKEE (reference sequence). The junction had 6 bases not matched to a gene; V was cut back by 7 bases and J by 2 bases. The CDR3 runs to 15 residues. CDR3 protein: CASDRGRRTGNTIYF. The CDR3 nucleotides are TGTGCCAGCGACAGGGGGCGACGAACTGGAAACACCATATATTTT. The full variable domain, its missing parts supplied by reference TRBV5-5 and TRBJ1-3, is DAGVTQSPTHLIKTRGQQVTLRCSPISGHKSVSWYQQVLGQGPQFIFQYYEKEERGRGNFPDRFSARQFPNYSSELNVNALLLGDSALYLCASDRGRRTGNTIYFGEGSWLTVV.

V and J are TRBV9 and TRBJ2-1, with D perhaps TRBD2 (6 bases). This CDR3 has 14 amino acids. From germline, CDR1 is SGDLS and CDR2 YYNGEE. Trimming took 3 bases from V and 6 from J, leaving 13 bases between them. The CDR3 region is CASSAGLFFNEQFF. CDR3 coding DNA: TGTGCCAGCAGCGCCGGACTATTTTTCAATGAGCAGTTCTTC.

This clone was counted a single time. The rearrangement joins TRBV29-1 to TRBJ1-1; TRBD1 is a possible D gene (6 bases). V was trimmed by 3 bases and J by 1 base, leaving 21 bases between them. CDR3 size: 17 residues. Germline CDR1 is SQVTM and CDR2 is ANQGSEA. The CDR3 here is CSVDGVGGGRGNTEAFF. CDR3 DNA sequence: TGCAGCGTTGATGGGGTTGGGGGGGGCCGCGGGAACACTGAAGCTTTCTTT.

This chain uses TRBV10-3 with TRBJ2-1; D is possibly TRBD2 (6 bases). The germline V and J ends were trimmed by 0 bases and 4 bases, with 13 bases remaining between them. Germline V gene data show CDR1 as ENHRY and CDR2 as SYGVKD. This CDR3 contains 16 residues. CDR3 coding DNA: TGTGCCATCAGTGAGTCGAGTCCTAGCGAGTACAATGAGCAGTTCTTC. This gives the protein CAISESSPSEYNEQFF.

The V call is TRBV11-2, the J call TRBJ2-5; D is unresolved. The CDR3 totals 13 residues. V dropped 2 bases and J dropped 1 base, with 5 bases sitting between them. Germline CDR1 and CDR2: SGHAT and FQNNGV. The CDR3 region is CASSLNSQETQYF. The CDR3 DNA follows: TGTGCCAGCAGCTTAAACAGCCAAGAGACCCAGTACTTC.

This clone was counted a single time. J is TRBJ2-5 and V is TRBV5-8; no clear D gene. The CDR3 is 15 residues long. V was shortened by 5 bases and J by 0 bases, with 14 bases between the two germline ends. The germline V gene encodes CDR1 SGHTS and CDR2 YDEGEE. The CDR3 here is CASREVSSNQETQYF. DNA for the CDR3: TGTGCCAGCAGAGAGGTTTCGAGTAACCAAGAGACCCAGTACTTC.

The chain carries TRBV5-6 and TRBJ2-1; D gene ambiguous. Trimming removed 7 bases from V and 4 bases from J, with 15 bases in between. This CDR3 spans 14 amino acids. Germline V lookup: CDR1 SGHDT, CDR2 YYEEEE. CDR3 residues: CASRDLAGYNEQFF. The CDR3 bases are TGTGCCAGCCGAGACTTGGCTGGGTACAATGAGCAGTTCTTC.

The chain employs TRBV5-1 and TRBJ2-7; possibly TRBD1 for D (6 bases). The CDR3 is 15 residues long. The V gene lost 4 bases and the J gene lost 7 bases, with 21 bases spanning the gap. CDR1 is SGHRS and CDR2 is YFSETQ in the germline V gene. CDR3 sequence: CASSPLTQGPSEQYF. The CDR3 DNA follows: TGCGCCAGCAGCCCGCTGACACAGGGACCCTCGGAGCAGTACTTC. The complete variable domain, with remaining parts taken from reference TRBV5-1 and TRBJ2-7, reads KAGVTQTPRYLIKTRGQQVTLSCSPISGHRSVSWYQQTPGQGLQFLFEYFSETQRNKGNFPGRFSGRQFSNSRSEMNVSTLELGDSALYLCASSPLTQGPSEQYFGPGTRLTVT.

The CDR3 sequence: CASSFARGTGELFF. For the CDR3, the DNA is TGTGCCAGCAGCTTTGCGCGAGGCACCGGGGAGCTGTTTTTT. The rearrangement uses TRBV5-4 and TRBJ2-2; D gene unclear. CDR1 and CDR2 (germline): SGHNT, YYREEE (reference sequence). The CDR3 contains 14 residues. The V gene lost 2 bases and the J gene lost 4 bases, with 9 bases spanning the gap.

This chain connects TRBV4-2 to TRBJ2-7, with a tentative D call TRBD2 (6 bases). This CDR3 is 17 amino acids long. The V and J ends lost 4 bases and 0 bases respectively, with 19 bases between them. Germline CDR1 is LGHNA and CDR2 is YNFKEQ. This CDR3 reads CASSLRLGAGSSYEQYF. CDR3 in DNA: TGTGCCAGCAGCCTACGACTTGGGGCGGGGAGCTCCTACGAGCAGTACTTC.

This chain joins TRBV7-9 and TRBJ2-5; D is possibly TRBD1 (5 bases). Germline V gene data show CDR1 as SEHNR and CDR2 as FQNEAQ (reference sequence). The length of the CDR3 is 14 residues. V was trimmed by 6 bases and J by 2 bases, leaving 13 bases between them. Written as DNA, the CDR3 is TGTGCCAGCAGAAGCGCTCAGGGTCAAGAGACCCAGTACTTC. This encodes CASRSAQGQETQYF.

The rearrangement links TRBV28 to TRBJ2-3, with D tentatively TRBD2 (6 bases). The V end lost 2 bases, the J end lost 0 bases, and 12 bases lay between the germline ends. Per the germline V gene, CDR1 is MDHEN and CDR2 is SYDVKM. The CDR3 totals 16 residues. The CDR3 DNA is TGTGCCAGCAGTTTAGGGGAGGTGTCAAGCACAGATACGCAGTATTTT. This encodes CASSLGEVSSTDTQYF. The complete variable domain, with remaining parts taken from reference TRBV28 and TRBJ2-3, reads DVKVTQSSRYLVKRTGEKVFLECVQDMDHENMFWYRQDPGLGLRLIYFSYDVKMKEKGDIPEGYSVSREKKERFSLILESASTNQTSMYLCASSLGEVSSTDTQYFGPGTRLTVL.